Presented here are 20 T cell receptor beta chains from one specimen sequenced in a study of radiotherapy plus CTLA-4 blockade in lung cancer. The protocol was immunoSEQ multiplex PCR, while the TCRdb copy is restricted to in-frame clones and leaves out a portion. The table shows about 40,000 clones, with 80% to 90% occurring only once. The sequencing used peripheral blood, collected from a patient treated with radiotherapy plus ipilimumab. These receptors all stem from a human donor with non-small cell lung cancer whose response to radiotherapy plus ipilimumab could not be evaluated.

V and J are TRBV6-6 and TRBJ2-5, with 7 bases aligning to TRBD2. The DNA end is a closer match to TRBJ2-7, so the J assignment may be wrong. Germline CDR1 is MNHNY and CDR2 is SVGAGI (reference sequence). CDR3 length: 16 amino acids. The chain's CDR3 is CASSYLGGGTSYEQYF. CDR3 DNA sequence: TGTGCCAGCAGTTACCTCGGGGGAGGGACCTCCTACGAGCAGTACTTC.

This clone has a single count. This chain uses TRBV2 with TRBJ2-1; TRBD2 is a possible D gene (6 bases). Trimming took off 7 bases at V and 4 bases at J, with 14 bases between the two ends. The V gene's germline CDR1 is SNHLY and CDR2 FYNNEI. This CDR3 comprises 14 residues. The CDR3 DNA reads TGTGCCAGCATGCGGGAAGTGGGGTACAATGAGCAGTTCTTC. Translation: CASMREVGYNEQFF.

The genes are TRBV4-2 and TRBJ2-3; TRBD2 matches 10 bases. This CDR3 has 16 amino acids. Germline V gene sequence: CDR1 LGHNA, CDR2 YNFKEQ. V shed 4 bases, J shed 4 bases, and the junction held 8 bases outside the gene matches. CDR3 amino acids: CASSRPELAGADTQYF. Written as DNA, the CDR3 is TGTGCCAGCAGCCGCCCGGAGCTAGCGGGGGCAGATACGCAGTATTTT.

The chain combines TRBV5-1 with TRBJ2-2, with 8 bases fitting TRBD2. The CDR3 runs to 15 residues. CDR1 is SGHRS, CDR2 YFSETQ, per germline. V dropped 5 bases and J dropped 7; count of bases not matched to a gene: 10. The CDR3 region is CASRLAEGNHGELFF. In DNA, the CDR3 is TGCGCCAGCAGACTAGCGGAAGGCAACCACGGGGAGCTGTTTTTT.

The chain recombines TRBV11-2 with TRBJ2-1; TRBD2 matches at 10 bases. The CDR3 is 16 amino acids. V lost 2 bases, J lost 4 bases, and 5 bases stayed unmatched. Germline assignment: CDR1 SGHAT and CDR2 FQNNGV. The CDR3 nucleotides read TGTGCCAGCAGCTTATGGGGGACTAGCGTGTACAATGAGCAGTTCTTC. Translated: CASSLWGTSVYNEQFF.

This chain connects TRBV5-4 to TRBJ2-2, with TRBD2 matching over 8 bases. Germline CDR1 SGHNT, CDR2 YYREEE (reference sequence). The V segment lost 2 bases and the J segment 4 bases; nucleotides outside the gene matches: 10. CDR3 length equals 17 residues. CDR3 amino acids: CASSLGHGGAVTGELFF. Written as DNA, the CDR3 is TGTGCCAGCAGCTTAGGGCACGGGGGGGCGGTCACCGGGGAGCTGTTTTTT.

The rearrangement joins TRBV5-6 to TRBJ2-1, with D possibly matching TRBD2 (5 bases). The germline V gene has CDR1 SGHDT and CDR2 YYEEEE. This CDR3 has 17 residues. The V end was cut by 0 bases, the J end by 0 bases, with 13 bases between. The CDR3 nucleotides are TGTGCCAGCAGCTTGGCCGGGGTTGGGAGCTCCTACAATGAGCAGTTCTTC. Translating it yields CASSLAGVGSSYNEQFF.

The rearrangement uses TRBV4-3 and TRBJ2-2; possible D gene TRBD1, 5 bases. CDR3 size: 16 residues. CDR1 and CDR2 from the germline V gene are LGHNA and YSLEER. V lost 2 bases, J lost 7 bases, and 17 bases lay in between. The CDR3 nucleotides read TGCGCCAGCAGCCAACACAGGCTTCATGGGGTCGGGGAGCTGTTTTTT. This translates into CASSQHRLHGVGELFF.

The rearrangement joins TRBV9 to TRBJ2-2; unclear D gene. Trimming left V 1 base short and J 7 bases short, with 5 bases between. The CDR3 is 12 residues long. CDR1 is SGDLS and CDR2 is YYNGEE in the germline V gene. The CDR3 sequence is CASSVPGGELFF. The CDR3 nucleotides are TGTGCCAGCAGCGTACCCGGCGGGGAGCTGTTTTTT.

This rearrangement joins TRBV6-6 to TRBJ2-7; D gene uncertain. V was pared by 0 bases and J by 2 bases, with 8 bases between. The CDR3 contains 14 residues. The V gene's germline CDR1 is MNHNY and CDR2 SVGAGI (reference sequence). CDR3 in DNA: TGTGCCAGCAGTTACTCGCGACAAGCCTACGAGCAGTACTTC. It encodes CASSYSRQAYEQYF.

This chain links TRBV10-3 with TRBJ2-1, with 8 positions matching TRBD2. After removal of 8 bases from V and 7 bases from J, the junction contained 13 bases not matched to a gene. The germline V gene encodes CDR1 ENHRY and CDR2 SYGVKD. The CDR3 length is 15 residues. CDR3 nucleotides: TGTGCCATCCCGTTGGCCGGCGGGAGGAATAATGAGCAGTTCTTC. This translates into CAIPLAGGRNNEQFF.

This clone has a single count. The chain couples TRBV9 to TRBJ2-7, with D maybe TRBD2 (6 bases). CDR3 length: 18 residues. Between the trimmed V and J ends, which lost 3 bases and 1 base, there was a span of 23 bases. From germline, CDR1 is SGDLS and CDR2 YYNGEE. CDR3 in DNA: TGTGCCAGCAGCGCCCGGATACGGGACTCGCCAATTTCCTACGAGCAGTACTTC. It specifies CASSARIRDSPISYEQYF.

CDR3 amino acids: CAISESGQGAHEQFF. CDR3 nucleotide sequence: TGTGCCATCAGTGAGTCGGGGCAGGGGGCGCATGAGCAGTTCTTC. V is TRBV10-3 and J is TRBJ2-1; 8 nucleotides align to TRBD1. J gave up 8 bases and V 0 bases, and 6 bases lay outside the gene matches. The CDR3 has 15 residues. From germline, CDR1 is ENHRY and CDR2 SYGVKD.

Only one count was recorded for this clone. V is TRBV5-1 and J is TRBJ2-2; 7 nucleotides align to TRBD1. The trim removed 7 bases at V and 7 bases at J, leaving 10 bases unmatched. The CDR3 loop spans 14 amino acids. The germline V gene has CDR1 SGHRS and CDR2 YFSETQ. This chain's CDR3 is CASFETGSNGELFF. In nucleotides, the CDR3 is TGCGCCAGCTTCGAGACAGGGTCGAACGGGGAGCTGTTTTTT.

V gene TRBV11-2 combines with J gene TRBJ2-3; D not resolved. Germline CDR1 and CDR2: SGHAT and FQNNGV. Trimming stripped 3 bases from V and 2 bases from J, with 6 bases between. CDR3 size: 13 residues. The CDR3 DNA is TGTGCCAGCAGCTTTTACTCCACAGATACGCAGTATTTT. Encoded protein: CASSFYSTDTQYF. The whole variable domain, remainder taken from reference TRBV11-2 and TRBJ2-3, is EAGVAQSPRYKIIEKRQSVAFWCNPISGHATLYWYQQILGQGPKLLIQFQNNGVVDDSQLPKDRFSAERLKGVDSTLKIQPAKLEDSAVYLCASSFYSTDTQYFGPGTRLTVL.

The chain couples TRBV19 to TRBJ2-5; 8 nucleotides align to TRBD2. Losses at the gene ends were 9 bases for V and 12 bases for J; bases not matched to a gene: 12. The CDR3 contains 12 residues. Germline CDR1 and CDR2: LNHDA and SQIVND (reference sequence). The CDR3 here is CASSDIGLAKYF. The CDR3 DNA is TGTGCCAGCTCCGACATAGGACTAGCAAAGTACTTC.

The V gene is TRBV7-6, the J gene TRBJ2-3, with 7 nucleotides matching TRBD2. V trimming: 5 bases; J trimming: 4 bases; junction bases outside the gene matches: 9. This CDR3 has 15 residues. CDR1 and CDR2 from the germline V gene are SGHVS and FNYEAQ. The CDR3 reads CASSRWAGVADTQYF. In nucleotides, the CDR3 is TGTGCCAGCAGCCGATGGGCGGGAGTGGCAGATACGCAGTATTTT.

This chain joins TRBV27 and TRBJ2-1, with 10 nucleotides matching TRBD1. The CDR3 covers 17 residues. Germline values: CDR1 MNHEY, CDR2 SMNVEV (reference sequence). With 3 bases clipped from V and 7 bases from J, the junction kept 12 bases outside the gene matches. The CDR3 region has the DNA TGTGCCAGCAGTTTTCAACTCCCGGGACAGGGGACGAATGAGCAGTTCTTC. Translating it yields CASSFQLPGQGTNEQFF.

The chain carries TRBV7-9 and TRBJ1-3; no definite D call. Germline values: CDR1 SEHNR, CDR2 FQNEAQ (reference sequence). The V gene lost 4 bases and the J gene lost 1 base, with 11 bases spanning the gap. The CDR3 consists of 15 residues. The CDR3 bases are TGTGCCAGCAGCTCCCTTGGGGAGTCTGGAAACACCATATATTTT. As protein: CASSSLGESGNTIYF.

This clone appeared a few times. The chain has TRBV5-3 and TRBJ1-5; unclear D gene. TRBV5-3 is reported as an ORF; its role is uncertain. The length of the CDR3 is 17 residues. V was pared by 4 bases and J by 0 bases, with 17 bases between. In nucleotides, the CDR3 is TGTGCCAGAAGCGTGGCAGAGGGCGCAATTAGCAATCAGCCCCAGCATTTT. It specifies CARSVAEGAISNQPQHF.